Included here is one TCR beta chain sequence, with context. Other nucleotide sequences in the sample specify the same CDR3. Method: immunoSEQ multiplex PCR; TCRdb's copy keeps in-frame clones and lacks some. This sample has about 2 million clones, with approximately 95% found just once. This entry is derived from a study of shared clonotypes between healthy human individuals. The overall study: A couple of women and three men aged 18 to 49 served as donors.

CDR3 length equals 13 residues. The V and J ends lost 5 bases and 5 bases, in that order; junction bases with no gene match: 4. The germline V gene has CDR1 GTSNPN and CDR2 SVGIG (reference sequence). The sample consisted of naive CD4+ T cells sorted from blood. Subset given: CD45RA+ positively selected. The chain recombines TRBV30 with TRBJ1-5; TRBD1 matches 9 bases. This sequence was found in a man between 18 and 35 years old in good health. CDR3 in DNA: TGTGCCTGGGGGGGACAGGGCGATCAGCCCCAGCATTTT. Its translation: CAWGGQGDQPQHF.